The source of this T cell receptor (beta chain) is a study of blood T cell repertoires in COVID-19. Looking at the study overall: From T cells, B-cell-depleted T cells, or PBMCs came the material, which was cDNA or gDNA.

Some clones are missing from TCRdb's copy, which holds only in-frame ones; the method was immunoSEQ multiplex PCR. This sample yields 70,000 to 80,000 clones, of which 80% to 90% are seen a single time; approximately 19% belongs to the top ten. The junction had 12 bases not matched to a gene; V was cut back by 7 bases and J by 7 bases. Germline V CDR1 and CDR2: LNHDA, SQIVND (reference sequence). There are 15 residues in the CDR3. This chain connects TRBV19 to TRBJ2-2; 7 nucleotides match TRBD1. The specimen sequenced was peripheral blood. This clonotype was obtained from a man older than 75 in a cohort sampled during active COVID-19. The CDR3 region is CASIADRVTGGELFF. The CDR3 coding sequence is TGTGCCAGTATCGCCGACAGGGTGACGGGCGGGGAGCTGTTTTTT.